There are a few counts of the clone carrying this T cell receptor (beta chain). The antigen remains unidentified. The record originates from a study of radiation and T cells in renal cell carcinoma. From germline, CDR1 is SGHTA and CDR2 FQGNSA. This CDR3 spans 15 amino acids. Trimming shortened V by 1 base and J by 4 bases, and 10 bases separated the two germline ends. Data came from immunoSEQ multiplex PCR; TCRdb stores just in-frame clones and leaves some out. The table shows about 150,000 clones, with less than 90% occurring only once. The time point denotes: blood 4 weeks post-SBRT, at nephrectomy. Treatment of the sample: 15 Gy SBRT to primary tumor, nephrectomy 4 weeks later. Nephrectomy followed 15 Gy stereotactic body radiation by 4 weeks. Study observations and caveats: In blood, top tumor clones expanded by 2 weeks, shrinking by 4.

The gene calls are TRBV7-2 and TRBJ1-4; D is possibly TRBD1 (6 bases). This clonotype was obtained from a woman aged 45-60 years with renal cell carcinoma. The sample in question was blood, obtained from a patient whose treatment included radiotherapy and nephrectomy. Here the CDR3 reads CASSLGGGGNEKLFF. The CDR3 DNA is TGTGCCAGCAGCTTAGGAGGGGGTGGTAATGAAAAACTGTTTTTT.